This T cell receptor (beta chain) was sequenced in a study of T cell changes during pregnancy in multiple sclerosis. Using immunoSEQ multiplex PCR, the repertoire was profiled, and TCRdb retains in-frame clones only, with some absent. The data contain approximately 62,000 clones, about 92% of them seen just once; the ten biggest clones take up more than 3%. This material consisted of CD8+ T cells from peripheral blood mononuclear cells, taken in the second trimester of pregnancy. This receptor was identified in a female donor with multiple sclerosis, enrolled in a pregnancy study.

CDR3 sequence reads: CASSPSSYNEQFF. The CDR3 DNA follows: TGTGCCAGCAGTCCTAGCTCCTACAATGAGCAGTTCTTC. The chain carries TRBV5-4 and TRBJ2-1; D uncertain. V lost 5 bases and J 0 bases, leaving 6 bases between the germline ends. Germline loops: CDR1 SGHNT, CDR2 YYREEE (reference sequence). The CDR3 loop spans 13 amino acids.